This T cell receptor (beta chain) is drawn from a study of T-cell reconstitution after alpha-beta-depleted transplantation in children. Study-wide findings and caveats: At the one-year point after transplant, T-cell counts and TCRbeta diversity were found to come mostly from T cells that had been newly produced. The study traced high day-60 TCRbeta diversity in some patients to surviving recipient T cells and thymic progenitors.

To note about this clonotype: The antigen remains undetermined.

For TCRbeta, the library was prepared with unique molecular identifiers. TCRdb passed the PCR reads through MiXCR, listing each CDR3 protein once. The sample shows 98,000 or so distinct CDR3 sequences, less than 25% of them seen only once. The CDR3 loop spans 13 amino acids. The V gene lost 1 base and the J gene lost 5 bases, with 6 bases spanning the gap. Germline lookup yields CDR1 MNHEY and CDR2 SVGAGI. This sequence joins TRBV6-5 and TRBJ2-1; no clear D gene. This receptor was identified in a boy aged 2-15 years with acute lymphoblastic leukemia, due to receive a stem cell transplant. Specimen: PBMCs, collected before TCRalphabeta/CD19-depleted stem cell transplant. Here the CDR3 reads CASSYFGDNEQFF. CDR3 nucleotides: TGTGCCAGCAGTTACTTTGGAGACAATGAGCAGTTCTTC.